The present TCR beta chain was sequenced within a study of T-cell reconstitution after alpha-beta-depleted transplantation in children (dated by TCRdb to the mid-2010s). Regarding the complete study: Using TCR repertoire profiling, the study followed T-cell immune reconstitution in a quantitative way in children after TCRalphabeta/CD19-depleted allogeneic hematopoietic cell transplantation.

The library was produced with PCR. The instrument given in TCRdb is Illumina HiSeq 2500. TCR libraries were prepared with molecular barcoding, using unique molecular identifiers to normalize TCRbeta repertoire quantification. TCRdb applied fastp at Q25 and MiXCR to the public reads, then kept only in-frame beta chains. Every CDR3 protein is listed once, alongside the most common genes and DNA of its rows. The sample table lists fewer than 750,000 distinct CDR3 sequences, 23% of them with a count of one. Together, the top ten hold 14% of the sample. Its CDR3 holds 15 amino acids, cysteine through phenylalanine. Only the CDR3 portion is preserved as DNA: 45 bases, with reading frame beginning at the first base. From the germline V gene, CDR1 is MNHEY and CDR2 is SVGAGI. V is cut by 0 bases and J by 5 bases, and the space between the germline ends is 14 bases. Remarks on this clonotype: Its antigen target is currently unknown. Per-nucleotide qualities are absent, and no much larger clonotype sits a single base away.

Study-wide conclusions, independent of this receptor: The apparently early recovery of alphabetaT-cell counts about two months after transplant reportedly depended on only several hundred rapidly expanded clones that came from non-depleted graft cells. In some patients, high TCRbeta diversity at day 60 was attributed to recipient T cells and intrathymic progenitors that had survived conditioning. Hyperexpanded clone frequencies declined over subsequent months; after one year, T-cell counts and TCRbeta diversity were mostly attributed to newly produced T cells.

The meaning of the sample's treatment or condition label: allogeneic hematopoietic cell transplantation with graft depleted of TCRalphabeta T cells and CD19 B cells. Transplant recipients were children who received TCRalphabeta/CD19-depleted allogeneic hematopoietic cell grafts. Recombination joined TRBV6-5 with TRBJ2-7; the D gene is possibly TRBD1 or TRBD2, with 6 bases matching each. This material consisted of PBMCs, mostly from graft donor cells, taken 360 days after TCRalphabeta/CD19-depleted stem cell transplant. The receptor's source is a boy in the first two years of life who had a stem cell transplant for acute myeloid leukemia, so the T cells may come from the graft donor. CDR3 protein: CASSYSKYREDEQYF. Read as DNA, the sequence is TGTGCCAGCAGTTACTCGAAGTACAGGGAGGACGAGCAGTACTTC.